This TCR beta chain came from a study of glioma-infiltrating T cells after dendritic cell vaccination. Study-level information: Dendritic cell vaccination trial patients had either newly diagnosed or recurrent glioblastoma. The vaccine used monocyte-derived dendritic cells pulsed overnight with autologous tumor lysate.

This clone was observed a single time. Trimming cost V 3 bases and J 3 bases; bases outside gene matches: 7. Germline V gives CDR1 ENHRY, CDR2 SYGVKD. The CDR3 sequence is 15 residues long. Amplification used 60 V beta primers and 13 J beta primers. Produced via immunoSEQ multiplex PCR; TCRdb's table is partial and in-frame only. The table records fewer than 50,000 clones, 85% of them present only once. No glioblastoma patient carried an isocitrate dehydrogenase mutation. The starting material was blood, obtained before dendritic cell vaccination. The sequence derives from a human donor with glioblastoma. V and J are TRBV10-3 and TRBJ2-7; 8 nucleotides agree with TRBD1. In nucleotides, the CDR3 is TGTGCCATCAGTGATGAGGCAGGGGGCTACTACGAGCAGTACTTC. Its protein product is CAISDEAGGYYEQYF.